The sequence of this T cell receptor (beta chain) was determined in a study of CD8 T cells in ankylosing spondylitis. A few counts support this clonotype. The antigen remains undetermined. TCRdb reprocessed the 5' RACE reads with MiXCR, giving one entry per CDR3 protein. The sample has hundreds of thousands of distinct CDR3 sequences, 10% to 15% seen once. CDR1 and CDR2 from the germline V gene are DFQATT and SNEGSKA (reference sequence). The CDR3 totals 12 residues. Trimming pared 6 bases from V and 5 bases from J, leaving 12 bases between. Study observations and caveats: One TCR beta motif, made up of 7 or 8 highly homologous variants, appeared characteristic of ankylosing spondylitis blood. The study looked at matched synovial fluid samples from ankylosing spondylitis patients. Disease-linked clones were reported to be significantly enriched there.

Sequenced sample: blood, either unsorted or a sorted T cell fraction (not recorded which). This receptor was taken from a male donor with ankylosing spondylitis. The chain links TRBV20-1 to TRBJ2-3; a possible D gene is TRBD1 (6 bases). The CDR3 here is CSAKTGQDTQYF. The CDR3 nucleotides are TGCAGTGCCAAAACAGGGCAAGATACGCAGTATTTT.